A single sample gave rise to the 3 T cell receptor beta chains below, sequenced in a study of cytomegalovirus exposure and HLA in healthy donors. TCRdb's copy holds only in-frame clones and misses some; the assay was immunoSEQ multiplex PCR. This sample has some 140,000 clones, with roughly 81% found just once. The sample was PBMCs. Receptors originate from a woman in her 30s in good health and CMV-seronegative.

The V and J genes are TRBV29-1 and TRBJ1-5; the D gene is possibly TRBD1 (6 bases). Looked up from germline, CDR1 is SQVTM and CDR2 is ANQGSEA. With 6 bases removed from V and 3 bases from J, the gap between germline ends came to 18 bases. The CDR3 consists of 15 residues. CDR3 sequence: CSVPRDRDNNQPQHF. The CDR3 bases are TGCAGCGTCCCCCGCGACCGGGACAACAATCAGCCCCAGCATTTT.

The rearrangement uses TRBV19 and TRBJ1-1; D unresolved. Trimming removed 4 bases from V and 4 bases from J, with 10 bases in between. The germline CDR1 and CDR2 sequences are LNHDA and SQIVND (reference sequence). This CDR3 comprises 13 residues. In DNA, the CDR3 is TGTGCCAGTAGTAGAGGGCTTCGCACTGAAGCTTTCTTT. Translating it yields CASSRGLRTEAFF.

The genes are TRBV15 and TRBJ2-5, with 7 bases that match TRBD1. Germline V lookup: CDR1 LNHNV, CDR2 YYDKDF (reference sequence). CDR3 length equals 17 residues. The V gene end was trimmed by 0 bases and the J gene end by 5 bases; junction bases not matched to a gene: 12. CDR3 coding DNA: TGTGCCACCAGCAGAGAGTCCGTGACAGGGAACGGGGAGACCCAGTACTTC. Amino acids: CATSRESVTGNGETQYF.